There are many counts of the clone carrying this T cell receptor (beta chain). The record originates from a study of T cells in Graves' hyperthyroidism and ophthalmopathy. Amplification targeted TCR beta CDR3 regions from RNA transcripts. In the first-round RT-PCR of the TCR CDR3, the HTBI primer set was used. TCRdb processed the multiplex PCR reads anew with MiXCR; each CDR3 protein has one entry. Here the sample spans over 45,000 distinct CDR3 sequences, 45% to 50% being singletons. The germline CDR1 and CDR2 sequences are SNHLY and FYNNEI. Unmatched junction bases numbered 5, after V lost 6 bases and J lost 2 bases. The CDR3 has 14 amino acids.

This TCR came from a woman aged 45-65 years with Graves' hyperthyroidism. The chain joins TRBV2 to TRBJ2-3; 7 bases agree with TRBD1. Sequences were obtained from peripheral blood or thyroid tissue (not recorded which). This chain's CDR3 is CASRRDRDTDTQYF. As DNA, the CDR3 is TGTGCCAGCAGACGCGACAGGGACACAGATACGCAGTATTTT.